Below are 14 T cell receptor beta chains sequenced from a single sample in a study of T cell responses to AZD1222 COVID-19 vaccine. Assay used: immunoSEQ multiplex PCR; TCRdb lists only in-frame clones, some missing. Of roughly 140,000 clones listed, about 93% are singletons. The sample here was peripheral blood, taken on day 0 of AZD1222 vaccination. The receptors derive from an adult in good health.

This sequence joins TRBV7-9 and TRBJ2-1; 10 nucleotides align to TRBD2. The CDR3 contains 17 residues. Germline CDR1 SEHNR, CDR2 FQNEAQ (reference sequence). J gave up 2 bases and V 5 bases, and 9 bases lay outside the gene matches. CDR3 in amino acids: CASSRFASGRAYNEQFF. In DNA form, the CDR3 reads TGTGCCAGCAGCCGATTCGCTAGCGGGAGAGCCTACAATGAGCAGTTCTTC. The whole variable domain, filled in from reference TRBV7-9 and TRBJ2-1, reads DTGVSQNPRHKITKRGQNVTFRCDPISEHNRLYWYRQTLGQGPEFLTYFQNEAQLEKSRLLSDRFSAERPKGSFSTLEIQRTEQGDSAMYLCASSRFASGRAYNEQFFGPGTRLTVL.

The chain couples TRBV5-1 to TRBJ2-5, with 7 bases lining up with TRBD2. Germline CDR1 reads SGHRS; CDR2 reads YFSETQ. The CDR3 totals 16 residues. The V and J ends lost 3 bases and 4 bases, in that order; junction bases with no gene match: 12. CDR3 DNA sequence: TGCGCCAGCAGCTCTGCGGGGGTGGCCCTCCCAGAGACCCAGTACTTC. Protein product: CASSSAGVALPETQYF.

The rearrangement joins TRBV6-1 to TRBJ2-3; D is unclear. The CDR3 consists of 13 residues. The ends were cut back, 3 bases at V and 1 base at J, with 5 bases in the middle. Germline V lookup: CDR1 MNHNS, CDR2 SASEGT. Here the CDR3 reads CASSDRGTDTQYF. The CDR3 DNA sequence: TGTGCCAGCAGTGATAGGGGCACAGATACGCAGTATTTT.

The chain joins TRBV9 to TRBJ2-3; the D is unclear. Germline V gene data show CDR1 as SGDLS and CDR2 as YYNGEE. This CDR3 spans 15 amino acids. Trimming removed 0 bases from V and 0 bases from J, with 8 bases in between. In DNA, the CDR3 is TGTGCCAGCAGCGTAGATATCGTTAGCACAGATACGCAGTATTTT. Translated, it gives CASSVDIVSTDTQYF.

CDR3 region: CASSLEGTGPSGQPQHF. The CDR3 DNA is TGTGCCAGCAGCTTGGAGGGAACTGGTCCAAGCGGGCAGCCCCAGCATTTT. This sequence joins TRBV5-8 and TRBJ1-5; D is unresolved. Germline V gives CDR1 SGHTS, CDR2 YDEGEE. There are 17 residues in the CDR3. The V end lost 0 bases, the J end lost 7 bases, and 20 bases lay between the germline ends.

This clone was observed once. The rearrangement links TRBV2 to TRBJ2-5; no firm D call. CDR3 length: 12 residues. Trimming pared 7 bases from V and 4 bases from J, leaving 10 bases between. Germline V lookup: CDR1 SNHLY, CDR2 FYNNEI. CDR3 protein: CASKGLPETQYF. CDR3 sequence (DNA): TGTGCCAGCAAAGGGCTCCCAGAGACCCAGTACTTC.

The count of this clone is one. The rearrangement uses TRBV2 and TRBJ2-5; perhaps TRBD2 as D (5 bases). Germline V CDR1 and CDR2: SNHLY, FYNNEI. The CDR3 spans 13 residues. V was shortened by 9 bases and J by 3 bases, with 14 bases between the two germline ends. For the CDR3, the DNA is TGTGCCAGGCAAACGGACTTAGAAGAGACCCAGTACTTC. This encodes CARQTDLEETQYF.

V is TRBV6-5 and J is TRBJ2-7, with 9 bases identical to TRBD2. The V gene's germline CDR1 is MNHEY and CDR2 SVGAGI. V dropped 7 bases and J dropped 2; count of bases not matched to a gene: 9. The CDR3 runs to 15 residues. The CDR3 coding sequence is TGTGCCAGCACGGCCGAGACTAGCGGCCCCTACGAGCAGTACTTC. This sequence encodes CASTAETSGPYEQYF.

This sequence joins TRBV4-3 and TRBJ2-7, with D unresolved. The CDR3 contains 14 residues. V lost 5 bases to trimming and J lost 4 bases, with 15 bases between them. Germline CDR1 and CDR2: LGHNA and YSLEER. This CDR3 reads CASSSSPGGYEQYF. CDR3 coding DNA: TGCGCCAGCAGCAGTTCCCCCGGTGGGTACGAGCAGTACTTC.

This sequence joins TRBV27 and TRBJ1-3; D remains unclear. The CDR3 spans 15 residues. Germline loops: CDR1 MNHEY, CDR2 SMNVEV (reference sequence). V lost 4 bases to trimming and J lost 0 bases, with 10 bases between them. The CDR3 DNA reads as TGTGCCAGCAGTTCAAGATACAGCTCTGGAAACACCATATATTTT. Its translation: CASSSRYSSGNTIYF.

The CDR3 sequence: CASGKGEISNQPQHF. The CDR3 DNA reads as TGTGCCAGCGGCAAGGGGGAAATAAGCAATCAGCCCCAGCATTTT. The rearrangement joins TRBV19 to TRBJ1-5; TRBD1 might be the D (6 bases). The CDR3 loop spans 15 amino acids. The ends were cut back, 9 bases at V and 1 base at J, with 16 bases in the middle. CDR1 LNHDA and CDR2 SQIVND come from the germline V gene (reference sequence). The full variable domain, with the rest looked up from reference TRBV19 and TRBJ1-5, is DGGITQSPKYLFRKEGQNVTLSCEQNLNHDAMYWYRQDPGQGLRLIYYSQIVNDFQKGDIAEGYSVSREKKESFPLTVTSAQKNPTAFYLCASGKGEISNQPQHFGDGTRLSIL.

The V gene is TRBV27, the J gene TRBJ1-1; no firm D call. The CDR3 has 11 residues. Germline V gene data show CDR1 as MNHEY and CDR2 as SMNVEV (reference sequence). V was cut by 5 bases and J by 5 bases, with 6 bases left in between. CDR3 sequence (DNA): TGTGCCAGCAGTGGGTATACTGAAGCTTTCTTT. It translates to CASSGYTEAFF.

V is TRBV19 and J is TRBJ2-7, with 8 bases fitting TRBD1. Germline trimming cut 5 bases from V and 5 bases from J; bases unmatched to any gene: 8. The CDR3 covers 14 residues. Germline assignment: CDR1 LNHDA and CDR2 SQIVND (reference sequence). CDR3 sequence reads: CASSATGENDEQYF. DNA for the CDR3: TGTGCCAGTAGTGCGACAGGGGAAAACGACGAGCAGTACTTC. The whole variable domain, filled in from reference TRBV19 and TRBJ2-7, reads DGGITQSPKYLFRKEGQNVTLSCEQNLNHDAMYWYRQDPGQGLRLIYYSQIVNDFQKGDIAEGYSVSREKKESFPLTVTSAQKNPTAFYLCASSATGENDEQYFGPGTRLTVT.

V is TRBV6-5 and J is TRBJ1-6; unclear D gene. CDR3 length equals 16 residues. Trimming removed 4 bases at V and 4 bases at J, with 14 bases between. The V gene's germline CDR1 is MNHEY and CDR2 SVGAGI. The CDR3 spells CASSFSGIPYNSPLHF. In DNA, the CDR3 is TGTGCCAGCAGTTTTTCCGGGATCCCATATAATTCACCCCTCCACTTT.